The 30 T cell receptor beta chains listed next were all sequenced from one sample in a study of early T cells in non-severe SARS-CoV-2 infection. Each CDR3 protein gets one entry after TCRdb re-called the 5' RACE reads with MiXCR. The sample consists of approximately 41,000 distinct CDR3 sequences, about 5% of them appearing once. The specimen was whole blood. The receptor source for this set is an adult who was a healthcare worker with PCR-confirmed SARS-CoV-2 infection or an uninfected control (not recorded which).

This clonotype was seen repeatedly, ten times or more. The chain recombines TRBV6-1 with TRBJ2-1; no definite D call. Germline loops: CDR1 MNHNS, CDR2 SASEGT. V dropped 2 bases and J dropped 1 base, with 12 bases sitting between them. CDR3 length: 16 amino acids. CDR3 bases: TGTGCCAGCAGTGAACGCGTGGGTGGGTCCTACAATGAGCAGTTCTTC. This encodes CASSERVGGSYNEQFF.

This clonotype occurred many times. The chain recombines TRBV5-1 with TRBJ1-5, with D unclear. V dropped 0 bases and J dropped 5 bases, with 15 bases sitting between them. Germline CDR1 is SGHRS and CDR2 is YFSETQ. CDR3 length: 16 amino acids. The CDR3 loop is CASSLARSDRHQPQHF. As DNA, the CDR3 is TGCGCCAGCAGCTTGGCTAGGAGCGACCGTCATCAGCCCCAGCATTTT.

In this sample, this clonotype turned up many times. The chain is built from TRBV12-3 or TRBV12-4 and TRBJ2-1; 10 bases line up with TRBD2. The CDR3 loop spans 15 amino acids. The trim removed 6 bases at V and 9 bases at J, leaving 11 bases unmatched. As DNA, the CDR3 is TGTGCCAGCAGACGAGCGGGGGGGCCCCATAGTGAGCAGTTCTTC. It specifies CASRRAGGPHSEQFF.

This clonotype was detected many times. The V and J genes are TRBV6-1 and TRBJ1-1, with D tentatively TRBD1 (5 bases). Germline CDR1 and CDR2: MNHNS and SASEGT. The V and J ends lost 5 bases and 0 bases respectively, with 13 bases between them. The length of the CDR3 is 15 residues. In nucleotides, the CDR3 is TGTGCCAGCAGTAGGGCGAGGGGTCTGAACACTGAAGCTTTCTTT. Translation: CASSRARGLNTEAFF.

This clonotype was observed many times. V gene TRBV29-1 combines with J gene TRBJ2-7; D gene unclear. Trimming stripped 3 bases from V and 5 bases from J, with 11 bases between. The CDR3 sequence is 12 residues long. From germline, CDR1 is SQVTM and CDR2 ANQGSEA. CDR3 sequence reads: CSVETPPHEQYF. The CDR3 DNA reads TGCAGCGTTGAGACCCCACCCCACGAGCAGTACTTC.

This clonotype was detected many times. The CDR3 region is CAWSKGVGNTIYF. In DNA form, the CDR3 reads TGTGCCTGGAGTAAAGGAGTGGGAAACACCATATATTTT. The rearrangement links TRBV30 to TRBJ1-3, with D unresolved. The V gene's germline CDR1 is GTSNPN and CDR2 SVGIG (reference sequence). CDR3 length: 13 amino acids. The V end lost 2 bases, the J end lost 4 bases, and 9 bases lay between the germline ends.

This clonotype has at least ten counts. CDR3 residues: CASTTGGANTEAFF. The CDR3 coding sequence is TGTGCCAGCACCACGGGGGGCGCGAACACTGAAGCTTTCTTT. The rearrangement uses TRBV3-1 and TRBJ1-1; D perhaps matches TRBD1 (6 bases). The CDR3 runs to 14 residues. V was trimmed by 7 bases and J by 1 base, leaving 13 bases between them. Germline CDR1 is LGHDT and CDR2 is YNNKEL (reference sequence).

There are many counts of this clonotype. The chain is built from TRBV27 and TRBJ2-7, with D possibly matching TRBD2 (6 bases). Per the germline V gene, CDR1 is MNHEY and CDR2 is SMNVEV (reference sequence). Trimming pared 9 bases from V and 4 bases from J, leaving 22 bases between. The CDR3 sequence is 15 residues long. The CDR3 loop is CASSVRDSGTYEQYF. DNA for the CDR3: TGTGCCAGTTCAGTGCGGGACTCAGGGACTTACGAGCAGTACTTC.

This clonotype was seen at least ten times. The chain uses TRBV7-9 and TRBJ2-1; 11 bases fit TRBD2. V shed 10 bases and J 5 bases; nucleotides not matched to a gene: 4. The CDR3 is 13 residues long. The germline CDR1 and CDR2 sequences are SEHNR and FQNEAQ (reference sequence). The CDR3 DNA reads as TGTGCCACCGGGACTAGCGGTAACAATGAGCAGTTCTTC. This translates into CATGTSGNNEQFF.

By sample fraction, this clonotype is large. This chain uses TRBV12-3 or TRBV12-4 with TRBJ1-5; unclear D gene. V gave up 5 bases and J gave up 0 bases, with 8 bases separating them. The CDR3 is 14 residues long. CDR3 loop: CASSINYSNQPQHF. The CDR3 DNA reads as TGTGCCAGCAGTATCAATTATAGCAATCAGCCCCAGCATTTT.

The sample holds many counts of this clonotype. The CDR3 here is CASSTNPGQTAAYTF. As DNA, the CDR3 is TGTGCCAGTAGTACCAATCCGGGACAAACCGCCGCCTACACCTTC. The J gene is TRBJ1-2, the V gene TRBV19; D may be TRBD1 (6 bases). This CDR3 is 15 amino acids long. Germline V CDR1 and CDR2: LNHDA, SQIVND (reference sequence). Trimming removed 4 bases at V and 10 bases at J, with 22 bases between.

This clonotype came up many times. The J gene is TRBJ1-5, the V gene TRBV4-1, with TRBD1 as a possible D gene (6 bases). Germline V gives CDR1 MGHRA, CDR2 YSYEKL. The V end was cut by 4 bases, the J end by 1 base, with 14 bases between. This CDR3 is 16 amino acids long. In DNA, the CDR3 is TGCGCCAGCAGCCTCACAGGGCCAGGCAGCAATCAGCCCCAGCATTTT. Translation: CASSLTGPGSNQPQHF.

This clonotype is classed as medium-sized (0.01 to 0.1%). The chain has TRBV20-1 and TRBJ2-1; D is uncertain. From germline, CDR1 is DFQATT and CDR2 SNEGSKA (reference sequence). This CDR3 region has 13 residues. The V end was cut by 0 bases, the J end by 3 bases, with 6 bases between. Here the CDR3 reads CSARDAGYNEQFF. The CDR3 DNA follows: TGCAGTGCTAGAGATGCAGGCTACAATGAGCAGTTCTTC.

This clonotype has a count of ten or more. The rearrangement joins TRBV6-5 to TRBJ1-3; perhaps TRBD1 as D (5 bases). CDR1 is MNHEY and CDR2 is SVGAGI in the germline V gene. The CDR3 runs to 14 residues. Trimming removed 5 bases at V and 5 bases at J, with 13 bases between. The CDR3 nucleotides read TGTGCCAGCAGTGCCCAGGGCGGACGAAACACCATATATTTT. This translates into CASSAQGGRNTIYF.

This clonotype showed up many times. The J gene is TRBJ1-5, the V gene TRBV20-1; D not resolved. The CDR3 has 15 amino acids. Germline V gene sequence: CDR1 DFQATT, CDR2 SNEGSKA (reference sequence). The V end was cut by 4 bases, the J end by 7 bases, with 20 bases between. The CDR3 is CSATRRPEAGQPQHF. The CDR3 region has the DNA TGCAGTGCTACTCGAAGGCCCGAGGCGGGCCAGCCCCAGCATTTT.

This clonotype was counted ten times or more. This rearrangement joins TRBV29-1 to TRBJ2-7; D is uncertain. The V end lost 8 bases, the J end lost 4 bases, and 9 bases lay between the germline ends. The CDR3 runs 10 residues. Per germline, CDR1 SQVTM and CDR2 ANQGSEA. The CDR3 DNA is TGCAGCCCGAATAATTACGAGCAGTACTTC. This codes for CSPNNYEQYF.

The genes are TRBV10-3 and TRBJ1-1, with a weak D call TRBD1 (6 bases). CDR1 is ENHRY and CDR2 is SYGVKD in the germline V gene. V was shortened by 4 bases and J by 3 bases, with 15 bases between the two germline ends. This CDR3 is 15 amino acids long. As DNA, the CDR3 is TGTGCCATCAGTGCCAACAAGGGGGAGGACACTGAAGCTTTCTTT. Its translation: CAISANKGEDTEAFF.

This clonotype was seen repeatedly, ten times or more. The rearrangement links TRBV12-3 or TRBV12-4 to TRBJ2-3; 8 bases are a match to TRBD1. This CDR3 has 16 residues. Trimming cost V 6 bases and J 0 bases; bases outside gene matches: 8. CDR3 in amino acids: CASSTPGTGSTDTQYF. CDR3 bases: TGTGCCAGCAGCACCCCCGGGACAGGAAGCACAGATACGCAGTATTTT.

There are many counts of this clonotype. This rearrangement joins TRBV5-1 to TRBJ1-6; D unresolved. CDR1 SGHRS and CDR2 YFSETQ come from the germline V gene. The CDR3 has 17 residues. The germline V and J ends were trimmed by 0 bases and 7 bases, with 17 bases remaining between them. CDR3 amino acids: CASSLEGRRATNSPLHF. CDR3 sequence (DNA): TGCGCCAGCAGCTTGGAGGGTCGGCGGGCTACAAATTCACCCCTCCACTTT.

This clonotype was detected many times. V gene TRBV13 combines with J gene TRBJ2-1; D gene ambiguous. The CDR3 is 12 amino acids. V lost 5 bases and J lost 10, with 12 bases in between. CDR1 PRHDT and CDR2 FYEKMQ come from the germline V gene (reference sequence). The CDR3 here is CASSPFRSEQFF. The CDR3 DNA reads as TGTGCCAGCAGCCCCTTTCGGAGCGAGCAGTTCTTC.

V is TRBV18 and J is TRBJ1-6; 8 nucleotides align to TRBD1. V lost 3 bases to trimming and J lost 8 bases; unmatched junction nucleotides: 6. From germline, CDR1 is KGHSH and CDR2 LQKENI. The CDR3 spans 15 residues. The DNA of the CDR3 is TGTGCCAGCTCACCGCCGGGACAGGTTGATTCACCCCTCCACTTT. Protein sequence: CASSPPGQVDSPLHF. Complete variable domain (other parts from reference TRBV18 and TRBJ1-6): NAGVMQNPRHLVRRRGQEARLRCSPMKGHSHVYWYRQLPEEGLKFMVYLQKENIIDESGMPKERFSAEFPKEGPSILRIQQVVRGDSAAYFCASSPPGQVDSPLHFGNGTRLTVT.

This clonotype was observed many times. CDR3: CASSLYAARGTEAFF. The DNA for the CDR3 is TGCGCCAGCAGCTTGTATGCAGCGCGAGGGACTGAAGCTTTCTTT. The chain joins TRBV5-1 to TRBJ1-1, with D unclear. V dropped 1 base and J dropped 5 bases, with 15 bases sitting between them. The CDR3 has 15 residues. Germline-derived CDR1 and CDR2 are SGHRS and YFSETQ.

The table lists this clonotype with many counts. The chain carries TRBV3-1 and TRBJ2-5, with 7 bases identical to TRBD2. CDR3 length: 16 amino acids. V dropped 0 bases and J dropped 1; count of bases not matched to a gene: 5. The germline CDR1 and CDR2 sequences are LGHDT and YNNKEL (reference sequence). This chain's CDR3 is CASSQDWASGQETQYF. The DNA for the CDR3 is TGTGCCAGCAGCCAAGATTGGGCTAGCGGCCAAGAGACCCAGTACTTC.

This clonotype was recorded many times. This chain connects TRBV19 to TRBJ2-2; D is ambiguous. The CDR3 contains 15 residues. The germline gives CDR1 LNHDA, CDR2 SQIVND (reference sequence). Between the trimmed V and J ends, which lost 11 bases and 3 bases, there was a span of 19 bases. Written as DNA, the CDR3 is TGTGCCGCGAGCCCCCTTGGACCCTACACCGGGGAGCTGTTTTTT. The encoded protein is CAASPLGPYTGELFF.

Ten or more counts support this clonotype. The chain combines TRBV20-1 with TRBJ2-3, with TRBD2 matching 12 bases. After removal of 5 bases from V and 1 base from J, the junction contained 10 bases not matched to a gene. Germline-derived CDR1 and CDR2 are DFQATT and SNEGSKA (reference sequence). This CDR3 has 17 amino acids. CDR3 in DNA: TGCAGTGCTCGTGGGCTAGCGGGGGGGCCTGGCACAGATACGCAGTATTTT. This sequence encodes CSARGLAGGPGTDTQYF.

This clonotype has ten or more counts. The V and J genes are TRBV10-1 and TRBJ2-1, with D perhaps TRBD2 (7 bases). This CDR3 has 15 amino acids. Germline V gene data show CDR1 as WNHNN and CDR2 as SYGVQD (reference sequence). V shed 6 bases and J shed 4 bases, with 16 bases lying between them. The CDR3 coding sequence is TGCGCCAGCAGCGGCGCGGGGGCCGCATACAATGAGCAGTTCTTC. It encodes CASSGAGAAYNEQFF.

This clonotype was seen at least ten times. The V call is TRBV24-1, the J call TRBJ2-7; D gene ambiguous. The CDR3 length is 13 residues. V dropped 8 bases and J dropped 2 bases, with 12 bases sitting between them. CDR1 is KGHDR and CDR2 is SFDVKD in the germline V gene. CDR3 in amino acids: CATIKGRPYEQYF. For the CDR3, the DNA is TGTGCCACCATTAAGGGCCGTCCCTACGAGCAGTACTTC.

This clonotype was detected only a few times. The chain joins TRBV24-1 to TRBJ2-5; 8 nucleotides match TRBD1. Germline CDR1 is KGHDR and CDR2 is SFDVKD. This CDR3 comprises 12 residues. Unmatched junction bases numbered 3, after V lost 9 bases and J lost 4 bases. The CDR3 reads CATSDRGETQYF. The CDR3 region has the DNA TGTGCCACCTCCGACAGGGGAGAGACCCAGTACTTC.

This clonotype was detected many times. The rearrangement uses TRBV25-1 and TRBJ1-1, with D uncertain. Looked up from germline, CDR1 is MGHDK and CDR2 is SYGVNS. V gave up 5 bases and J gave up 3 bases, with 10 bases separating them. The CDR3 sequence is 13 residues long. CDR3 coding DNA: TGTGCCAGCAGTTCGGGAGGTTACACTGAAGCTTTCTTT. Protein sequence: CASSSGGYTEAFF.

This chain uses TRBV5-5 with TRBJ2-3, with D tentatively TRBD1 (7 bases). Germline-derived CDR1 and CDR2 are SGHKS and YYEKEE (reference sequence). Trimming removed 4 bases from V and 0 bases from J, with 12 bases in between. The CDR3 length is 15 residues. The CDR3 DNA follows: TGTGCCAGCAGCCGGGGGACAGCCAGCACAGATACGCAGTATTTT. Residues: CASSRGTASTDTQYF.